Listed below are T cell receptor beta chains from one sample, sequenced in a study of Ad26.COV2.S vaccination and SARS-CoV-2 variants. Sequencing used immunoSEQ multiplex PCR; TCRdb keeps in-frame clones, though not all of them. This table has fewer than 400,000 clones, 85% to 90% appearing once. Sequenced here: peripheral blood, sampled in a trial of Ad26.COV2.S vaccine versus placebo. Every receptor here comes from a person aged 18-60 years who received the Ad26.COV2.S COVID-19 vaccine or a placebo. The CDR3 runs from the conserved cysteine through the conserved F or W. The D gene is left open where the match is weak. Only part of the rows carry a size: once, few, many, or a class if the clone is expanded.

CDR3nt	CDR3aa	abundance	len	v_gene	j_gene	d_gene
TGTGCCAGCAGCGAAGACAGGGGGTGGGTTGAGCAGTTCTTC	CASSEDRGWVEQFF	NA	14	TRBV7-9	TRBJ2-1	TRBD1
TGTGCCAGCAGCCCCCCTCGCGGTGAAGAGACCCAGTACTTC	CASSPPRGEETQYF	NA	14	TRBV9	TRBJ2-5	NA
TGTGCCAGCAGTTTGGGACTTAACAATGAGCAGTTCTTC	CASSLGLNNEQFF	NA	13	TRBV12-3/TRBV12-4	TRBJ2-1	NA
TGCGCCAGCAGCCAAGATTGGGCCCCCGGAGGGCTTGGCGCTGGCAATGAGCAGTTCTTC	CASSQDWAPGGLGAGNEQFF	NA	20	TRBV4-3	TRBJ2-1	NA
TGTGCCAGCAGCTTCGATGACGCGGGGTTCTACAATGAGCAGTTCTTC	CASSFDDAGFYNEQFF	NA	16	TRBV7-9	TRBJ2-1	NA
TGTGCCTGGATGAGGGGTGCGAACCAAGAGACCCAGTACTTC	CAWMRGANQETQYF	NA	14	TRBV30	TRBJ2-5	NA
TGTGCCAGCAGCCATTGGGAAGGGACAGGGAATGGAAACACCATATATTTT	CASSHWEGTGNGNTIYF	once	17	TRBV5-4	TRBJ1-3	TRBD1
TGTGCCAGCAGCCGCCGGGACCTCACCACAGATACGCAGTATTTT	CASSRRDLTTDTQYF	NA	15	TRBV11-2	TRBJ2-3	NA
TGTGCCAGCAGTGCACAGGAGTTTTGGTCCTACAATGAGCAGTTCTTC	CASSAQEFWSYNEQFF	NA	16	TRBV6-1	TRBJ2-1	NA
TGTGCCAGCTCATTCCGGGACAGGGGGGACTACGAGCAGTACTTC	CASSFRDRGDYEQYF	once	15	TRBV18	TRBJ2-7	TRBD1
TGTGCCAGCAGCCCTTCCTGGGCCATGGGGGAAAAACTGTTTTTT	CASSPSWAMGEKLFF	NA	15	TRBV14	TRBJ1-4	NA
TGTGCCTGGAGTCCCCCCCTTACAGGGATTAGATACAATGAGCAGTTCTTC	CAWSPPLTGIRYNEQFF	NA	17	TRBV30	TRBJ2-1	NA
TGCGCCAGCAGCTCCGGGACGGCGGACTCTGGAAACACCATATATTTT	CASSSGTADSGNTIYF	NA	16	TRBV10-2	TRBJ1-3	NA
TGTGCCAGTAGTACTACCGGACAGATTAATCAGCCCCAGCATTTT	CASSTTGQINQPQHF	NA	15	TRBV19	TRBJ1-5	NA
TGTGCCATCAGCGAGACTACGGGATCCTCACAGGGATACGAGCAGTACTTC	CAISETTGSSQGYEQYF	NA	17	TRBV10-3	TRBJ2-7	NA
TGTGCCAGCAGCTTGGCGGGTGGAGAGACCCAGTACTTC	CASSLAGGETQYF	NA	13	TRBV7-3	TRBJ2-5	NA
TGTGCCAGTAGTATAGATCTTGGGGCATCCCAGCATTTT	CASSIDLGASQHF	once	13	TRBV19	TRBJ1-5	NA
TGCGCCAGCAGCTTGGGCAGGGACTACGAGCAGTACTTC	CASSLGRDYEQYF	NA	13	TRBV5-1	TRBJ2-7	NA
TGTGCCTGGAGTGTTGTGGATGGCGGGGAGCTGTTTTTT	CAWSVVDGGELFF	NA	13	TRBV30	TRBJ2-2	NA
TGTGCCAGCAGCGTATACGCGGGGACCCTTTACAATGAGCAGTTCTTC	CASSVYAGTLYNEQFF	NA	16	TRBV9	TRBJ2-1	NA
TGCGCCAGCAGCCAGGAGCCATTGACCGGGGAGCTGTTTTTT	CASSQEPLTGELFF	NA	14	TRBV4-3	TRBJ2-2	NA
TGTGCCTGGAGCCCTCCCGCGGCCGACAGACCTCCCTATAATTCACCCCTCCACTTT	CAWSPPAADRPPYNSPLHF	NA	19	TRBV30	TRBJ1-6	NA
TGTGCCAGCAGCCTCCCCCGGAGGTTGAGCTCCTACAATGAGCAGTTCTTC	CASSLPRRLSSYNEQFF	NA	17	TRBV7-8	TRBJ2-1	NA
TGTGCCAGCAGCCAAGATTTAGGGCTGGGGACGCATGGCTACACCTTC	CASSQDLGLGTHGYTF	NA	16	TRBV3-1/TRBV3-2	TRBJ1-2	NA